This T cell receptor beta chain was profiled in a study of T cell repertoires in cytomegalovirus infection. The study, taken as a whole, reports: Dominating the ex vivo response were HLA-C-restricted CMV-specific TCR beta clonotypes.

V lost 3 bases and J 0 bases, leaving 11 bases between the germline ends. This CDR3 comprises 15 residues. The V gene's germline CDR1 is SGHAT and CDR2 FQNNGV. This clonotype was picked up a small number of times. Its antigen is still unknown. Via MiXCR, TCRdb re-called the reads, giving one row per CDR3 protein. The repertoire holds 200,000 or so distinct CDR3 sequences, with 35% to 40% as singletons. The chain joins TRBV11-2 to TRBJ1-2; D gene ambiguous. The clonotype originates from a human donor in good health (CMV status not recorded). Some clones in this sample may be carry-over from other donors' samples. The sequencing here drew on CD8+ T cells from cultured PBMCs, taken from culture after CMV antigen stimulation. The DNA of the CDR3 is TGTGCCAGCAGCTTTGTGAAAGGCGCTAACTATGGCTACACCTTC. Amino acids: CASSFVKGANYGYTF.